The 30 T cell receptor beta chains reported below all come from one sample, sequenced in a study of T cell responses to AZD1222 COVID-19 vaccine. Profiling relied on immunoSEQ multiplex PCR, and the TCRdb table lists in-frame clones only, not all of them. The table records 100,000 to 150,000 clones, around nine tenths of them present only once. Sequences were derived from peripheral blood, sampled on day 0 of AZD1222 vaccination. The receptors come from an adult in good health.

The chain joins TRBV9 to TRBJ2-5; tentatively, D is TRBD2 (5 bases). The CDR3 runs 16 residues. In germline, CDR1 is SGDLS, CDR2 YYNGEE. Trimming removed 3 bases from V and 5 bases from J, with 20 bases in between. The CDR3 loop reads CASSAHPQSSGETQYF. For the CDR3, the DNA is TGTGCCAGCAGCGCTCATCCACAGTCATCGGGGGAGACCCAGTACTTC.

On this clone: This specimen includes other DNA sequences encoding the same CDR3. The chain couples TRBV2 to TRBJ1-4; the D gene is possibly TRBD1 (6 bases). The CDR3 has 14 amino acids. V gave up 6 bases and J gave up 5 bases, with 13 bases separating them. CDR1 and CDR2 from the germline V gene are SNHLY and FYNNEI. The CDR3 DNA reads TGTGCCAGCAGCACCGGGACATCAAATGAAAAACTGTTTTTT. It encodes CASSTGTSNEKLFF.

This chain links TRBV14 with TRBJ1-2, with unresolved D. Germline V gene lookup returns CDR1 SGHDN and CDR2 FVKESK. V was pared by 0 bases and J by 1 base, with 12 bases between. This CDR3 region has 16 residues. This CDR3 reads CASSQDRFGVNYGYTF. In nucleotides, the CDR3 is TGTGCCAGCAGCCAAGATCGTTTCGGGGTTAACTATGGCTACACCTTC.

The V and J genes are TRBV4-2 and TRBJ2-3; D is undetermined. The V gene's germline CDR1 is LGHNA and CDR2 YNFKEQ. This CDR3 contains 16 residues. V dropped 2 bases and J dropped 2 bases, with 14 bases sitting between them. The CDR3 loop is CASSQNPSSTTDTQYF. CDR3 nucleotide sequence: TGTGCCAGCAGCCAAAACCCCAGCTCGACCACAGATACGCAGTATTTT.

This sequence joins TRBV29-1 and TRBJ1-3; 8 bases map to TRBD1. Germline values: CDR1 SQVTM, CDR2 ANQGSEA. The CDR3 totals 12 residues. The V segment lost 6 bases and the J segment 3 bases; nucleotides outside the gene matches: 1. The CDR3 region has the DNA TGCAGCGTCGGGACAGGTGGAAACACCATATATTTT. Amino acid sequence: CSVGTGGNTIYF.

The gene calls are TRBV5-1 and TRBJ1-1; D not certain. Germline V gene data show CDR1 as SGHRS and CDR2 as YFSETQ. Trimming stripped 0 bases from V and 0 bases from J, with 6 bases between. The CDR3 is made up of 14 amino acids. The CDR3 coding sequence is TGCGCCAGCAGCTTGGAGGCGATGAACACTGAAGCTTTCTTT. Translation: CASSLEAMNTEAFF.

The chain joins TRBV19 to TRBJ1-2; weak D call: TRBD1 (5 bases). Germline loops: CDR1 LNHDA, CDR2 SQIVND (reference sequence). The CDR3 spans 18 residues. The germline V and J ends were trimmed by 3 bases and 6 bases, with 26 bases remaining between them. Here the CDR3 DNA reads TGTGCCAGTAGTATCTGGGCAGGGCGACACCTAACTAGCGATGGCTACACCTTC. Its translation is CASSIWAGRHLTSDGYTF.

The DNA of the CDR3 is TGTGCCAGCAGCCAAGTAGCCGCGGGGGGGCGGGATACGCAGTATTTT. It is translated as CASSQVAAGGRDTQYF. This sequence joins TRBV3-1 (or the pseudogene TRBV3-2) and TRBJ2-3, with 9 bases fitting TRBD2. Per germline, CDR1 LGHDT and CDR2 YNNKEL (reference sequence). The V gene end was trimmed by 1 base and the J gene end by 6 bases; junction bases not matched to a gene: 8. The CDR3 runs to 16 residues.

The chain uses TRBV10-3 and TRBJ1-1; no firm D call. Per germline, CDR1 ENHRY and CDR2 SYGVKD. V lost 6 bases and J 7 bases, leaving 24 bases between the germline ends. The CDR3 runs 16 residues. In nucleotides, the CDR3 is TGTGCCATCAGCTCCAGTGGGCACATTTACAACGGTGAAGCTTTCTTT. Translated: CAISSSGHIYNGEAFF.

The rearrangement links TRBV7-8 to TRBJ1-4; the match to TRBD1 covers 7 bases. CDR1 and CDR2 (germline): SGHVS, FQNEAQ. V was pared by 5 bases and J by 0 bases, with 9 bases of the junction left unmatched. The CDR3 spans 17 residues. The CDR3 sequence: CASSLQGSLTTNEKLFF. The CDR3 bases are TGTGCCAGCAGCCTACAGGGGTCGCTGACAACTAATGAAAAACTGTTTTTT.

The chain carries TRBV6-6 and TRBJ2-7; a possible D gene is TRBD2 (6 bases). Germline-derived CDR1 and CDR2 are MNHNY and SVGAGI (reference sequence). This CDR3 comprises 13 residues. With 5 bases removed from V and 1 base from J, the gap between germline ends came to 9 bases. CDR3 sequence reads: CASSGGNSYEQYF. In DNA form, the CDR3 reads TGTGCCAGCAGTGGAGGGAATTCCTACGAGCAGTACTTC.

The chain uses TRBV7-2 and TRBJ1-1; D not certain. The CDR3 sequence is 11 residues long. The germline V and J ends were trimmed by 4 bases and 11 bases, with 11 bases remaining between them. Germline CDR1 reads SGHTA; CDR2 reads FQGNSA. CDR3 in amino acids: CASSSRMLAFF. The CDR3 DNA reads TGTGCCAGCAGCTCCCGGATGCTGGCTTTCTTT.

This clone was picked up a small number of times. The chain carries TRBV7-9 and TRBJ1-2; TRBD1 is a possible D gene (6 bases). Germline CDR1 reads SEHNR; CDR2 reads FQNEAQ (reference sequence). The length of the CDR3 is 17 residues. V was trimmed by 0 bases and J by 6 bases, leaving 20 bases between them. The DNA of the CDR3 is TGTGCCAGCAGCTTAGCGCGGTTTTATGAAGGGACAAATGGCTACACCTTC. It codes for CASSLARFYEGTNGYTF.

This chain connects TRBV7-8 to TRBJ2-1, with D unresolved. The length of the CDR3 is 14 residues. Between the trimmed V and J ends, which lost 1 base and 0 bases, there was a span of 4 bases. The germline CDR1 and CDR2 sequences are SGHVS and FQNEAQ. The DNA for the CDR3 is TGTGCCAGCAGCTTAGAGAGCTCCTACAATGAGCAGTTCTTC. Translation gives CASSLESSYNEQFF.

The chain joins TRBV21-1 to TRBJ1-5. TRBV21-1 counts as a pseudogene. There are 12 residues in the CDR3. The CDR3 bases are TGTGCCAGCAGCAATGGAGAACAGCCCCAGCATTTT. It codes for CASSNGEQPQHF.

J is TRBJ2-1 and V is TRBV6-6, with 9 bases lining up with TRBD1. The germline CDR1 and CDR2 sequences are MNHNY and SVGAGI (reference sequence). V was clipped by 7 bases and J by 7 bases; unmatched bases: 8. This CDR3 is 14 amino acids long. The CDR3 loop is CASTPGTGFNEQFF. The CDR3 region has the DNA TGTGCCAGCACCCCCGGGACAGGGTTTAATGAGCAGTTCTTC.

The chain uses TRBV9 and TRBJ1-2; D not resolved. CDR1 SGDLS and CDR2 YYNGEE come from the germline V gene. This CDR3 has 14 amino acids. Trimming shortened V by 3 bases and J by 6 bases, and 15 bases separated the two germline ends. CDR3 in DNA: TGTGCCAGCAGCGGTTACACCCTGCGGGATGGCTACACCTTC. It encodes CASSGYTLRDGYTF. The whole variable domain, filled in from reference TRBV9 and TRBJ1-2, reads DSGVTQTPKHLITATGQRVTLRCSPRSGDLSVYWYQQSLDQGLQFLIQYYNGEERAKGNILERFSAQQFPDLHSELNLSSLELGDSALYFCASSGYTLRDGYTFGSGTRLTVV.

The V call is TRBV27, the J call TRBJ1-1; D ambiguous. Deletions cut 5 bases from V and 3 bases from J, with 16 bases between. The CDR3 sequence is 15 residues long. Germline V gene data show CDR1 as MNHEY and CDR2 as SMNVEV (reference sequence). Here the CDR3 DNA reads TGTGCCAGCAGTCCCGCCGACAAGACTCACACTGAAGCTTTCTTT. This sequence encodes CASSPADKTHTEAFF.

The sample holds one count of this clone. The CDR3 DNA reads TGTGCCAGCAGCTCCGGGGGGTATAGCACAGATACGCAGTATTTT. Amino acids: CASSSGGYSTDTQYF. The genes are TRBV5-4 and TRBJ2-3; TRBD2 agrees at 7 bases. V lost 3 bases and J lost 0; bases outside the gene matches: 4. This CDR3 is 15 amino acids long. CDR1 and CDR2 from the germline V gene are SGHNT and YYREEE (reference sequence).

The chain is built from TRBV7-2 and TRBJ1-3; D gene uncertain. In germline, CDR1 is SGHTA, CDR2 FQGNSA. This CDR3 has 15 residues. V lost 1 base and J 2 bases, leaving 9 bases between the germline ends. CDR3 nucleotide sequence: TGTGCCAGCAGCTTAGTGAGAGCCCCTGGAAACACCATATATTTT. Translation: CASSLVRAPGNTIYF.

The chain is built from TRBV5-1 and TRBJ2-3; 11 nucleotides match TRBD2. This CDR3 has 14 amino acids. J was trimmed by 5 bases and V by 2 bases; bases with no gene match: 1. Germline V gene sequence: CDR1 SGHRS, CDR2 YFSETQ. For the CDR3, the DNA is TGCGCCAGCAGCTTCCTAGCGGGGGGAGATACGCAGTATTTT. Its protein is CASSFLAGGDTQYF.

The chain is built from TRBV30 and TRBJ2-2; TRBD1 aligns across 7 bases. The CDR3 sequence is 15 residues long. CDR1 and CDR2 (germline): GTSNPN, SVGIG (reference sequence). V was clipped by 2 bases and J by 6 bases; unmatched bases: 9. The CDR3 spells CAWSINKGAPGELFF. Written as DNA, the CDR3 is TGTGCCTGGAGTATTAATAAGGGGGCACCCGGGGAGCTGTTTTTT.

This chain connects TRBV7-3 to TRBJ1-5, with TRBD1 as a possible D gene (5 bases). The germline V and J ends were trimmed by 5 bases and 6 bases, with 11 bases remaining between them. The CDR3 extends over 13 amino acids. CDR1 is SGHTA, CDR2 FQGTGA, per germline. In DNA, the CDR3 is TGTGCCAGCAGCCCCCACGGGGGTCAGCCCCAGCATTTT. Amino acids: CASSPHGGQPQHF.

The rearrangement links TRBV18 to TRBJ2-7; TRBD1 might be the D (6 bases). Between the trimmed V and J ends, which lost 3 bases and 3 bases, there was a span of 15 bases. In germline, CDR1 is KGHSH, CDR2 LQKENI. The CDR3 is 15 amino acids. This CDR3 is CASSPNSRGHYEQYF. Here the CDR3 DNA reads TGTGCCAGCTCACCGAACTCACGGGGACACTACGAGCAGTACTTC. Variable domain in full (rest from reference TRBV18 and TRBJ2-7): NAGVMQNPRHLVRRRGQEARLRCSPMKGHSHVYWYRQLPEEGLKFMVYLQKENIIDESGMPKERFSAEFPKEGPSILRIQQVVRGDSAAYFCASSPNSRGHYEQYFGPGTRLTVT.

This chain's CDR3 is CASSISGTAFTDTQYF. The CDR3 nucleotides read TGTGCCAGTAGTATTTCGGGGACCGCATTTACAGATACGCAGTATTTT. V and J are TRBV19 and TRBJ2-3, with D perhaps matching TRBD1 or TRBD2 (5 bases each). Germline V gene sequence: CDR1 LNHDA, CDR2 SQIVND (reference sequence). This CDR3 spans 16 amino acids. The germline V and J ends were trimmed by 3 bases and 3 bases, with 16 bases remaining between them.

This clone has just one count. The CDR3 DNA follows: TGTGCCAGCAGCGCGGGACCTAGGGACAGACAAAACTATGGCTACACCTTC. Translating gives CASSAGPRDRQNYGYTF. The chain recombines TRBV5-8 with TRBJ1-2; 7 bases agree with TRBD1. The germline V gene has CDR1 SGHTS and CDR2 YDEGEE. V gave up 4 bases and J gave up 2 bases; unmatched junction bases: 14. This CDR3 is 17 amino acids long. Together with reference TRBV5-8 and TRBJ1-2, the CDR3 gives the full variable domain: EAGVTQSPTHLIKTRGQQATLRCSPISGHTSVYWYQQALGLGLQFLLWYDEGEERNRGNFPPRFSGRQFPNYSSELNVNALELEDSALYLCASSAGPRDRQNYGYTFGSGTRLTVV.

The rearrangement links TRBV2 to TRBJ1-6; weak D call: TRBD1 (5 bases). Germline values: CDR1 SNHLY, CDR2 FYNNEI. Deletions cut 6 bases from V and 8 bases from J, with 20 bases between. The CDR3 loop spans 16 amino acids. DNA of the CDR3: TGTGCCAGCAGGTCTGGGACTTTACTTGGGGATTCACCCCTCCACTTT. As protein: CASRSGTLLGDSPLHF.

The genes are TRBV7-2 and TRBJ2-5; the D gene is possibly TRBD2 (7 bases). CDR1 SGHTA and CDR2 FQGNSA come from the germline V gene. The CDR3 loop spans 14 amino acids. V lost 5 bases, J lost 5 bases, and 15 bases lay in between. The CDR3, as DNA: TGTGCCAGCAGCAACATCGGGGGGCGGGAGACCCAGTACTTC. The encoded protein is CASSNIGGRETQYF.

The V gene is TRBV2, the J gene TRBJ2-2; 10 bases are a match to TRBD2. CDR1 SNHLY and CDR2 FYNNEI come from the germline V gene. The CDR3 spans 16 residues. The J segment lost 5 bases and the V segment lost 4 bases, leaving 7 bases of the junction unmatched. The CDR3 protein is CASSALAGVSTGELFF. CDR3 nucleotides: TGTGCCAGCAGTGCTCTAGCGGGGGTGTCAACCGGGGAGCTGTTTTTT.

The rearrangement uses TRBV6-1 and TRBJ2-2; D call uncertain. The CDR3 sequence is 14 residues long. Between the trimmed V and J ends, which lost 2 bases and 6 bases, there was a span of 10 bases. The germline CDR1 and CDR2 sequences are MNHNS and SASEGT. This CDR3 is CASSESRGPGELFF. CDR3 coding DNA: TGTGCCAGCAGTGAAAGCAGAGGACCCGGGGAGCTGTTTTTT.